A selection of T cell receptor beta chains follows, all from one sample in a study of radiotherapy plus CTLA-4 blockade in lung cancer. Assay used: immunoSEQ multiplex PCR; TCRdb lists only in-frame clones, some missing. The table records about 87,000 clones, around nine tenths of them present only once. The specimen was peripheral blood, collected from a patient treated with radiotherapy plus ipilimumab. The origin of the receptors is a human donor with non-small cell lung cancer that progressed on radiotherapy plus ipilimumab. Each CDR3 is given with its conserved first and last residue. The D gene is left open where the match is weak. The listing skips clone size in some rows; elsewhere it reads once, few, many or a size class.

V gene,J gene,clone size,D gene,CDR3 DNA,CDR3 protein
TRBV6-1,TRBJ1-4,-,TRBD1,TGTGCCAGCAGTGAACAGGGGGCTATTAATGAAAAACTGTTTTTT,CASSEQGAINEKLFF
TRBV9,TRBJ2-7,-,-,TGTGCCACGGGAAGAAGGGCGGAGGGAAACTACGAGCAGTACTTC,CATGRRAEGNYEQYF
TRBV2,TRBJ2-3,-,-,TGTGCCAGCACCTCACGGAGGTATGGTGCAGATACGCAGTATTTT,CASTSRRYGADTQYF
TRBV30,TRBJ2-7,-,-,TGTGCCTGGAGTGTACTGACCTACGAGCAGTACTTC,CAWSVLTYEQYF
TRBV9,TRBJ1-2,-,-,TGTGCCAGCAGCGTAGGTGACAGTTATGGCTACACCTTC,CASSVGDSYGYTF
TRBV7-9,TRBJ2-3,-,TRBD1,TGTGCCAGCAGCTTCCCGACCTGGACAGGATCACGCACAGATACGCAGTATTTT,CASSFPTWTGSRTDTQYF
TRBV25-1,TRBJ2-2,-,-,TGTGCCAGCAGTGAATGGGGTCCCGGGGAGCTGTTTTTT,CASSEWGPGELFF
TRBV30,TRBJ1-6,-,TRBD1,TGTGCCTGGAACCTCCGGGACAGGGATACTTCACCCCTCCACTTT,CAWNLRDRDTSPLHF
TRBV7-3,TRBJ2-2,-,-,TGTGCCAGCAGCACCACTCTAGGGAACACCGGGGAGCTGTTTTTT,CASSTTLGNTGELFF
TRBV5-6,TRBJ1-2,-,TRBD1,TGTGCCAGCAGCTCCAGGCAGGGGGCTTGGGGCTATGGCTACACCTTC,CASSSRQGAWGYGYTF
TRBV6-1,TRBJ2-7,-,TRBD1,TGTGCCAGCCCACGGGACAGGGCGTCCGAGCAGTACTTC,CASPRDRASEQYF
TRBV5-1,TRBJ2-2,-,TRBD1,TGCGCCAGCAGCACGACAGGGAGAGACACCGGGGAGCTGTTTTTT,CASSTTGRDTGELFF
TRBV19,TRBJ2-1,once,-,TGTGCCAGTAGCCCCCCTGGGCGAGGGGAGCAGTTCTTC,CASSPPGRGEQFF
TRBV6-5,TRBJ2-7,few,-,TGTGCCAGCAGTCCCTGGAGGGGAGGTGGGAACGAGCAGTACTTC,CASSPWRGGGNEQYF
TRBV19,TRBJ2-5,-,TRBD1,TGTGCCAGTAGTGCAGGGACAGGGGGAGTAGAGACCCAGTACTTC,CASSAGTGGVETQYF
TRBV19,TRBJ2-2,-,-,TGTGCCAGTAGTATATCATCCCGGCAGGGCGGCACCGGGGAGCTGTTTTTT,CASSISSRQGGTGELFF
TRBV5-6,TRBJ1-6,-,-,TGTGCCAGCGTGCGACGGGCCTCCTATAATTCACCCCTCCACTTT,CASVRRASYNSPLHF
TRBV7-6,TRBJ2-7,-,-,TGTGCCAGCAGCCCCGGGGAATCGGGGGAGCAGTACTTC,CASSPGESGEQYF
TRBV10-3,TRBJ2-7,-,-,TGTGCCATCAGGAGAGGGGCCTGGGGCGAGCAGTACTTC,CAIRRGAWGEQYF
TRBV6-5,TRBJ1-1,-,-,TGTGCCAGCAGTTCGGGGTGGACTGAAGCTTTCTTT,CASSSGWTEAFF
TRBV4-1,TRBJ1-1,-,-,TGCGCCAGCAGCCAAGAAGTTATGAACACTGAAGCTTTCTTT,CASSQEVMNTEAFF
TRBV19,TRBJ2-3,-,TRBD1,TGTGCCAGTAGTATAGATCGGGACAGGGGGCTGGCAGATACGCAGTATTTT,CASSIDRDRGLADTQYF
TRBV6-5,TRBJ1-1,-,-,TGTGCCAGCAGTTACTCAGTCTGGGTGAGGGCTGAAGCTTTCTTT,CASSYSVWVRAEAFF
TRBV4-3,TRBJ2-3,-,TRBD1,TGCGCCAGCAGCCCGACAGGGGGGCCCACAGATACGCAGTATTTT,CASSPTGGPTDTQYF
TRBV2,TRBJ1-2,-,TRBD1,TGTGCCAGCAGATCAGGGGGGTATGGCTACACCTTC,CASRSGGYGYTF
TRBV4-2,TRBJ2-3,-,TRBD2,TGTGCCAGCAGCCAGGGGACTAGCGGGGGGGCCCGCACAGATACGCAGTATTTT,CASSQGTSGGARTDTQYF
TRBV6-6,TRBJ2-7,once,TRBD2,TGTGCCAGCAGCTTCGACGGTCGGACTAGCGAGGCCTTC,CASSFDGRTSEAF
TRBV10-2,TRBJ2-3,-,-,TGCGCCAGCAGTGACGGCAGGGGACTTATTGGTACGCAGTATTTT,CASSDGRGLIGTQYF